The source of this T cell receptor (beta chain) is a study of T cell repertoires in cytomegalovirus infection. At the level of the study: Matching HLA type, along with CMV infection, was indicated by public TCR beta signatures. The study's findings and limits: Summed frequency of shared TCR beta families picked out CMV carriers who also had the relevant HLA.

Comments on this clonotype: What it binds is unknown.

Germline-derived CDR1 and CDR2 are KGHDR and SFDVKD. The CDR3 contains 13 residues. The V end lost 4 bases, the J end lost 2 bases, and 6 bases lay between the germline ends. TCRdb ran MiXCR on the reads and lists one entry per CDR3 protein. The sample includes approximately 630,000 distinct CDR3 sequences, 20% to 25% of them seen just once. This rearrangement joins TRBV24-1 to TRBJ2-3; D call uncertain. This receptor was obtained from a human donor in good health (CMV status not recorded). Some clones in this sample may be carry-over from other donors' samples. The sequenced material came from CD8+ T cells from PBMCs. DNA for the CDR3: TGTGCCACCAGTGAGGTTCTCACAGATACGCAGTATTTT. This gives the protein CATSEVLTDTQYF.